The entry below gives a single TCR beta chain sequence along with its context. Its antigen is unidentified. CDR1 and CDR2 (germline): MDHEN, SYDVKM. With 4 bases removed from V and 5 bases from J, the gap between germline ends came to 13 bases. The CDR3 covers 14 residues. This entry comes from a study of identical twins. A universal primer site arose from template switching, and cDNA bore unique molecular identifiers. One entry per CDR3 protein results from TCRdb running MiXCR on the 5' RACE reads. The data contain more than 400,000 distinct CDR3 sequences, over 12% of them singletons. General study findings and limits: Donors were not followed over many years; analysis was cross-sectional. Beta out-of-frame sequences showed weaker excess twin sharing.

The same sample was also studied in work on yellow fever vaccine responses in identical twins.

What was sequenced was CD4+ T cells sorted from blood. This rearrangement joins TRBV28 to TRBJ2-3; D might be TRBD2 (6 bases). The TCR sequence derives from a young woman in good health. CDR3 nucleotides: TGTGCCAGCAGTTGGGCGACTAGTCAAGATACGCAGTATTTT. As protein: CASSWATSQDTQYF.